Below are 23 T cell receptor beta chains sequenced from a single sample in a study of CD8 T cells in Susac syndrome. Random hexamers served to reverse transcribe roughly 0.5 to 1 ug RNA. TCRdb reprocessed the immunoSEQ multiplex PCR reads with MiXCR, giving one entry per CDR3 protein. This repertoire shows about 130,000 distinct CDR3 sequences, about 96% found once; its top ten account for more than 0.1%. Sequencing was carried out using CD4+ T cells from PBMCs. All receptors come from a human donor in good health.

The rearrangement joins TRBV5-1 to TRBJ2-7; 8 bases are a match to TRBD1. The V gene end was trimmed by 3 bases and the J gene end by 0 bases; junction bases not matched to a gene: 8. Germline V gives CDR1 SGHRS, CDR2 YFSETQ. The CDR3 totals 16 residues. In nucleotides, the CDR3 is TGCGCCAGCAGCTCCGCGGACAGGGACGCCTCCTACGAGCAGTACTTC. Its protein product is CASSSADRDASYEQYF.

The rearrangement uses TRBV5-1 and TRBJ1-2, with D possibly TRBD1 on 6 matching bases. Germline V gene data show CDR1 as SGHRS and CDR2 as YFSETQ. V lost 1 base and J 2 bases, leaving 9 bases between the germline ends. The CDR3 consists of 14 residues. The CDR3 nucleotides read TGCGCCAGCAGCTTGAACGGACAGAACTATGGCTACACCTTC. Translation: CASSLNGQNYGYTF.

This chain uses TRBV5-1 with TRBJ2-1, with 16 bases lining up with TRBD2. The CDR3 is made up of 16 amino acids. Germline CDR1 reads SGHRS; CDR2 reads YFSETQ. After removal of 4 bases from V and 9 bases from J, the junction contained 7 bases not matched to a gene. CDR3 region: CASSPGLAGGEGEQFF. CDR3 in DNA: TGCGCCAGCAGCCCGGGACTAGCGGGAGGGGAGGGTGAGCAGTTCTTC.

This clonotype came up a few times. The J gene is TRBJ2-5, the V gene TRBV29-1; perhaps D is TRBD1 or TRBD2 (5 bases each). This CDR3 has 11 amino acids. In germline, CDR1 is SQVTM, CDR2 ANQGSEA. Trimming cost V 5 bases and J 5 bases, with 9 bases left between them. The CDR3 DNA follows: TGCAGCGTTTGGGACCGGGAGACCCAGTACTTC. Protein: CSVWDRETQYF.

V and J are TRBV12-3 or TRBV12-4 and TRBJ1-4; D is ambiguous. V was shortened by 7 bases and J by 6 bases, with 12 bases between the two germline ends. CDR3 length: 13 amino acids. CDR3 sequence reads: CASTWGPHEKLFF. DNA of the CDR3: TGTGCCAGCACCTGGGGTCCTCATGAAAAACTGTTTTTT.

The rearrangement joins TRBV28 to TRBJ1-5; no reliable D call. The CDR3 contains 13 residues. Deletions cut 8 bases from V and 1 base from J, with 9 bases between. From germline, CDR1 is MDHEN and CDR2 SYDVKM. CDR3 region: CASHRDSNQPQHF. The CDR3 DNA follows: TGTGCCAGCCACCGCGACAGCAATCAGCCCCAGCATTTT. The variable domain in full, with the rest retrieved from reference TRBV28 and TRBJ1-5, is DVKVTQSSRYLVKRTGEKVFLECVQDMDHENMFWYRQDPGLGLRLIYFSYDVKMKEKGDIPEGYSVSREKKERFSLILESASTNQTSMYLCASHRDSNQPQHFGDGTRLSIL.

CDR3 in amino acids: CSAKPGQGLYGYTF. The CDR3 DNA is TGCAGTGCGAAACCGGGACAGGGCCTTTATGGCTACACCTTC. The J gene is TRBJ1-2, the V gene TRBV20-1; 9 bases line up with TRBD1. The junction had 10 bases not matched to a gene; V was cut back by 6 bases and J by 5 bases. Germline CDR1 reads DFQATT; CDR2 reads SNEGSKA (reference sequence). This CDR3 has 14 residues.

This chain joins TRBV30 and TRBJ1-1; possible D gene TRBD1, 5 bases. CDR1 and CDR2 from the germline V gene are GTSNPN and SVGIG (reference sequence). Trimming left V 2 bases short and J 2 bases short, with 15 bases between. CDR3 size: 15 residues. The CDR3 region is CAWSPRGALNTEAFF. The CDR3 DNA reads TGTGCCTGGAGTCCCCGGGGCGCACTAAACACTGAAGCTTTCTTT.

This sequence joins TRBV29-1 and TRBJ2-1, with TRBD2 identical over 12 bases. The CDR3 length is 14 residues. In germline, CDR1 is SQVTM, CDR2 ANQGSEA. V was clipped by 7 bases and J by 2 bases; unmatched bases: 3. CDR3 sequence: CSAGLAGTYNEQFF. The CDR3 bases are TGCAGCGCCGGACTAGCGGGGACCTACAATGAGCAGTTCTTC.

The V and J genes are TRBV7-2 and TRBJ2-5, with unresolved D. V lost 2 bases and J 5 bases, leaving 12 bases between the germline ends. CDR1 SGHTA and CDR2 FQGNSA come from the germline V gene. The CDR3 has 14 residues. CDR3 residues: CASSLSGLSETQYF. DNA of the CDR3: TGTGCCAGCAGCTTAAGTGGCCTTAGTGAGACCCAGTACTTC.

The chain carries TRBV7-7 and TRBJ2-5, with D possibly TRBD2 on 6 matching bases. The length of the CDR3 is 12 residues. CDR1 and CDR2 (germline): SSHAT, FNYEAQ (reference sequence). CDR3 DNA: TGTGCATCCCGCGGGGCCGAAGAGACCCAGTACTTC. This encodes CASRGAEETQYF. Looking up the rest from reference TRBV7-7 and TRBJ2-5 gives the full variable domain: GAGVSQSPRYKVTKRGQDVTLRCDPISSHATLYWYQQALGQGPEFLTYFNYEAQPDKSGLPSDRFSAERPEGSISTLTIQRTEQRDSAMYRCASRGAEETQYFGPGTRLLVL.

This clonotype was observed a single time. V usage is TRBV12-3 or TRBV12-4 and J usage is TRBJ2-1; D is unclear. Trimming stripped 7 bases from V and 0 bases from J, with 13 bases between. The CDR3 consists of 15 residues. CDR3 in amino acids: CASTPLGSSYNEQFF. CDR3 sequence (DNA): TGTGCCAGCACCCCCCTAGGTAGCTCCTACAATGAGCAGTTCTTC.

This clonotype was counted once. V gene TRBV12-3 or TRBV12-4 combines with J gene TRBJ2-5; no reliable D call. This CDR3 contains 14 residues. V was clipped by 2 bases and J by 5 bases, with 12 bases between them. CDR3 protein: CASSLKPLGETQYF. CDR3 DNA: TGTGCCAGCAGTTTAAAACCTCTGGGGGAGACCCAGTACTTC.

This clonotype turned up a few times. The V and J genes are TRBV18 and TRBJ2-2, with D possibly TRBD1 on 6 matching bases. The germline CDR1 and CDR2 sequences are KGHSH and LQKENI. V was pared by 5 bases and J by 3 bases, with 10 bases between. This CDR3 has 14 residues. CDR3 protein: CASSTQGDTGELFF. In nucleotides, the CDR3 is TGTGCCAGCTCAACACAGGGAGACACCGGGGAGCTGTTTTTT.

The V gene is TRBV29-1, the J gene TRBJ1-2, with a weak D call TRBD1 (5 bases). Per the germline V gene, CDR1 is SQVTM and CDR2 is ANQGSEA. V was trimmed by 3 bases and J by 4 bases, leaving 15 bases between them. The CDR3 has 14 residues. In DNA, the CDR3 is TGCAGCGTTGAGGGAACAGGATGGACCTATGGCTACACCTTC. Translated: CSVEGTGWTYGYTF.

This rearrangement joins TRBV2 to TRBJ2-7; D is unclear. V was shortened by 7 bases and J by 2 bases, with 9 bases between the two germline ends. The germline CDR1 and CDR2 sequences are SNHLY and FYNNEI. The CDR3 is made up of 12 amino acids. CDR3 sequence (DNA): TGTGCCAGCACTGGGCAGACCTACGAGCAGTACTTC. It yields the protein CASTGQTYEQYF.

This rearrangement joins TRBV18 to TRBJ2-1; D is unresolved. This CDR3 comprises 12 residues. Germline CDR1 and CDR2: KGHSH and LQKENI. Between the trimmed V and J ends, which lost 3 bases and 8 bases, there was a span of 8 bases. CDR3: CASSPDVDEQFF. Written as DNA, the CDR3 is TGTGCCAGCTCACCGGACGTTGATGAGCAGTTCTTC.

The chain links TRBV27 to TRBJ2-1; tentative D call: TRBD1 (6 bases). Germline assignment: CDR1 MNHEY and CDR2 SMNVEV (reference sequence). V lost 5 bases and J lost 0, with 14 bases in between. This CDR3 is built from 16 residues. The CDR3 here is CASSPRQESSYNEQFF. The CDR3 bases are TGTGCCAGCAGTCCCCGACAGGAGAGCTCCTACAATGAGCAGTTCTTC.

This chain joins TRBV28 and TRBJ1-2; 11 nucleotides agree with TRBD1. This CDR3 comprises 15 residues. Germline loops: CDR1 MDHEN, CDR2 SYDVKM. The V and J ends lost 7 bases and 8 bases, in that order; junction bases with no gene match: 12. This chain's CDR3 is CASTKPGQGAQGYTF. The DNA for the CDR3 is TGTGCCAGCACCAAACCCGGACAGGGGGCGCAAGGCTACACCTTC.

The chain employs TRBV3-1 and TRBJ1-5, with D hard to call. Germline loops: CDR1 LGHDT, CDR2 YNNKEL (reference sequence). The CDR3 spans 13 residues. The V gene lost 1 base and the J gene lost 9 bases, with 10 bases spanning the gap. CDR3 in DNA: TGTGCCAGCAGCCAAGGAAGGCTGGGGCCCCAGCATTTT. Protein: CASSQGRLGPQHF. The full variable domain, completed using reference TRBV3-1 and TRBJ1-5, is DTAVSQTPKYLVTQMGNDKSIKCEQNLGHDTMYWYKQDSKKFLKIMFSYNNKELIINETVPNRFSPKSPDKAHLNLHINSLELGDSAVYFCASSQGRLGPQHFGDGTRLSIL.

The chain has TRBV7-9 and TRBJ2-7, with 7 bases identical to TRBD1. Germline V gene lookup returns CDR1 SEHNR and CDR2 FQNEAQ (reference sequence). This CDR3 comprises 14 residues. Trimming cost V 5 bases and J 2 bases; bases outside gene matches: 6. DNA of the CDR3: TGTGCCAGCAGCCTATCCGGGACAGCCTACGAGCAGTACTTC. It encodes CASSLSGTAYEQYF.

This rearrangement joins TRBV12-3 or TRBV12-4 to TRBJ1-4; 11 bases fit TRBD1. V lost 5 bases to trimming and J lost 5 bases; unmatched junction nucleotides: 7. This CDR3 has 16 residues. CDR3 region: CASSPGTGGRNEKLFF. CDR3 nucleotides: TGTGCCAGCAGTCCCGGGACAGGGGGACGAAATGAAAAACTGTTTTTT.

V is TRBV5-1 and J is TRBJ1-1; D gene unclear. The CDR3 contains 14 residues. Trimming removed 2 bases at V and 1 base at J, with 9 bases between. Per the germline V gene, CDR1 is SGHRS and CDR2 is YFSETQ. In DNA, the CDR3 is TGCGCCAGCAGCTTCCAGACCCAGAACACTGAAGCTTTCTTT. Residues: CASSFQTQNTEAFF.